This T cell receptor beta chain was documented in a study of blood T cell repertoires in COVID-19. Study as a whole: Whether acute or convalescent, the COVID-19 samples came from the United States, Italy and Spain. The cDNA or gDNA used as material had been derived from T cells, B-cell-depleted T cells, or PBMCs.

Sequenced by immunoSEQ multiplex PCR; TCRdb stores in-frame clones only, minus some. The sample has 85,000 to 130,000 clones, roughly four fifths seen once. Germline V CDR1 and CDR2: SGHRS, YFSETQ. This CDR3 is 16 amino acids long. V trimming: 1 base; J trimming: 5 bases; junction bases outside the gene matches: 5. The sequenced sample consisted of peripheral blood. This sequence was found in a man in his 60s with acute or convalescent COVID-19. The V gene is TRBV5-1, the J gene TRBJ1-4; 10 nucleotides match TRBD1. The DNA of the CDR3 is TGCGCCAGCAGCTTGAATCCGGGACAGGGGAATGAAAAACTGTTTTTT. Amino acid sequence: CASSLNPGQGNEKLFF.